The clone carrying this T cell receptor (beta chain) was found a few times. What it binds is unknown. This sample is drawn from a study of Graves' ophthalmopathy and Graves' hyperthyroidism. TCR beta CDR3 amplification used RNA transcripts. Following a first-round RT-PCR that used HTBI primers, a second-round multiplex PCR was carried out. TCRdb used MiXCR to reprocess the multiplex PCR reads, holding one entry per CDR3 protein. Of some 250,000 distinct CDR3 sequences listed, 40% to 50% are singletons. Whole-study findings and limits: Both an approximately 69% sensitivity and an approximately 72% specificity characterized the model's predictions of ophthalmopathy progression. Ophthalmopathy was separated from stable hyperthyroidism by a 13-signature model with 87.88% sensitivity and around 81% specificity.

Donors with ophthalmopathy: moderate-to-severe activity, CAS ≥3, NOSPECS ≥4, duration under 3 months. Other autoimmune diseases, uncontrolled infections, pregnancy or lactation led to the exclusion of patients. Material: peripheral blood. This receptor was identified in an adult man with Graves' ophthalmopathy.

CDR3 coding DNA: TGTGCCAGCAGCCGCCTCCCTAGCTTAACTGGGGCCAACGTCCTGACTTTC. As protein: CASSRLPSLTGANVLTF. The V call is TRBV28, the J call TRBJ2-6, with D perhaps matching TRBD2 (5 bases). The V and J ends lost 6 bases and 2 bases respectively, with 17 bases between them. The germline V gene encodes CDR1 MDHEN and CDR2 SYDVKM. There are 17 residues in the CDR3.